The TCR beta chain described here comes from a study of blood T cell repertoires in COVID-19. On the study more broadly: The United States, Italy and Spain were the sources of the acute and convalescent COVID-19 samples.

In this sample, this clone turned up a few times. The protocol was immunoSEQ multiplex PCR, while the TCRdb copy is restricted to in-frame clones and leaves out a portion. The sample consists of around 250,000 clones, 86% of them appearing once. The CDR3 contains 14 residues. V lost 1 base and J 3 bases, leaving 7 bases between the germline ends. Germline values: CDR1 LGHDT, CDR2 YNNKEL (reference sequence). This TCR derives from a man of 80 years or more with acute or convalescent COVID-19. The chain combines TRBV3-1 (or the pseudogene TRBV3-2) with TRBJ1-5; possible D gene TRBD1, 6 bases. Specimen: peripheral blood. CDR3 nucleotides: TGTGCCAGCAGCCAAGCAGGGGACAATCAGCCCCAGCATTTT. It encodes CASSQAGDNQPQHF.